Below are 13 T cell receptor beta chains sequenced from a single sample in a study of T cell responses to AZD1222 COVID-19 vaccine. The protocol was immunoSEQ multiplex PCR, while the TCRdb copy is restricted to in-frame clones and leaves out a portion. The sample yields about 140,000 clones, more than 85% seen once. The input for sequencing was peripheral blood, taken 28 days after the second AZD1222 dose. Every receptor here comes from an adult who received the AZD1222 COVID-19 vaccine.

This sequence joins TRBV9 and TRBJ2-2; D remains ambiguous. Trimming removed 0 bases from V and 5 bases from J, with 5 bases in between. CDR3 length: 13 amino acids. Germline CDR1 SGDLS, CDR2 YYNGEE. CDR3 coding DNA: TGTGCCAGCAGCGTAGAGGGTACCGGGGAGCTGTTTTTT. Protein product: CASSVEGTGELFF.

This sequence joins TRBV28 and TRBJ2-3; TRBD2 aligns across 7 bases. Looked up from germline, CDR1 is MDHEN and CDR2 is SYDVKM. V was pared by 3 bases and J by 3 bases, with 3 bases of the junction left unmatched. The CDR3 has 14 residues. As DNA, the CDR3 is TGTGCCAGCAGTTTTCTAGCGGAGACAGATACGCAGTATTTT. Translating gives CASSFLAETDTQYF.

J is TRBJ2-1 and V is TRBV24-1, with 7 bases lining up with TRBD1. There are 15 residues in the CDR3. The ends lost 0 bases at V and 8 bases at J; junction bases unmatched: 6. CDR1 and CDR2 from the germline V gene are KGHDR and SFDVKD. CDR3 sequence: CATSDLPHRGHEQFF. DNA of the CDR3: TGTGCCACCAGTGATTTGCCGCACAGGGGACATGAGCAGTTCTTC.

The J gene is TRBJ2-7, the V gene TRBV27, with unresolved D. V was pared by 5 bases and J by 1 base, with 9 bases between. Germline V gives CDR1 MNHEY, CDR2 SMNVEV (reference sequence). This CDR3 is built from 13 residues. The CDR3 is CASSRQVSYEQYF. The CDR3 DNA reads TGTGCCAGCAGTCGGCAGGTTTCCTACGAGCAGTACTTC.

V and J are TRBV11-2 and TRBJ2-7; D gene ambiguous. V was pared by 0 bases and J by 1 base, with 16 bases between. Germline V gene data show CDR1 as SGHAT and CDR2 as FQNNGV. This CDR3 is built from 17 residues. CDR3 DNA: TGTGCCAGCAGCTTAGAGGACGGGCGATATCTTTCCTACGAGCAGTACTTC. Its translation is CASSLEDGRYLSYEQYF.

Regarding this clone: One end of the junction does not line up with germline, which may come from a read error. The chain is built from TRBV7-7 and TRBJ1-1; no clear D gene. The CDR3 is made up of 13 amino acids. Looked up from germline, CDR1 is SSHAT and CDR2 is FNYEAQ (reference sequence). For the CDR3, the DNA is TGTGCTAGCAGCTTTTCCGTAACTGATGAAGCTTTCTTT. Translation: CASSFSVTDEAFF. The entire variable domain, with the rest obtained from reference TRBV7-7 and TRBJ1-1, is as follows: GAGVSQSPRYKVTKRGQDVTLRCDPISSHATLYWYQQALGQGPEFLTYFNYEAQPDKSGLPSDRFSAERPEGSISTLTIQRTEQRDSAMYRCASSFSVTDEAFFGQGTRLTVV.

CDR3 in amino acids: CASSLGSGGVETQYF. The CDR3 region has the DNA TGCGCCAGCAGCTTGGGATCGGGAGGGGTTGAGACCCAGTACTTC. V usage is TRBV5-1 and J usage is TRBJ2-5, with 8 bases fitting TRBD2. With 0 bases clipped from V and 5 bases from J, the junction kept 6 bases outside the gene matches. The CDR3 totals 15 residues. Germline CDR1 SGHRS, CDR2 YFSETQ.

This rearrangement joins TRBV7-3 to TRBJ2-3; D is uncertain. The CDR3 consists of 12 residues. Germline CDR1 is SGHTA and CDR2 is FQGTGA. V lost 3 bases to trimming and J lost 3 bases, with 4 bases between them. CDR3 residues: CASSFGTDTQYF. The CDR3 DNA reads TGTGCCAGCAGCTTTGGGACAGATACGCAGTATTTT.

The chain carries TRBV5-1 and TRBJ2-3, with D perhaps TRBD2 (5 bases). Germline CDR1 reads SGHRS; CDR2 reads YFSETQ. V lost 0 bases to trimming and J lost 11 bases, with 16 bases between them. The CDR3 is 14 amino acids. For the CDR3, the DNA is TGCGCCAGCAGCTTGGAAGGCAGAGGGCTAGTGCAGTATTTT. Protein sequence: CASSLEGRGLVQYF.

This chain connects TRBV19 to TRBJ1-4, with 10 bases that match TRBD1. CDR3 length: 14 residues. The germline gives CDR1 LNHDA, CDR2 SQIVND (reference sequence). Trimming removed 3 bases from V and 5 bases from J; junction bases left unmatched: 0. DNA of the CDR3: TGTGCCAGTAGTATGGGACAGGGGAATGAAAAACTGTTTTTT. Translating gives CASSMGQGNEKLFF.

This CDR3 is CASSFRTGLGYGYTF. CDR3 DNA: TGTGCCAGCAGCTTTAGAACAGGGTTGGGCTATGGCTACACCTTC. The chain has TRBV11-2 and TRBJ1-2, with a tentative D call TRBD1 (6 bases). CDR1 is SGHAT, CDR2 FQNNGV, per germline. The CDR3 runs to 15 residues. V gave up 3 bases and J gave up 4 bases, with 15 bases separating them.

The chain is built from TRBV19 and TRBJ1-1; 8 bases align to TRBD1. CDR3 length equals 15 residues. Per germline, CDR1 LNHDA and CDR2 SQIVND (reference sequence). The J segment lost 2 bases and the V segment lost 3 bases, leaving 5 bases of the junction unmatched. The DNA for the CDR3 is TGTGCCAGTAGTATTCAGGGGGCGGCAAACACTGAAGCTTTCTTT. It codes for CASSIQGAANTEAFF.

V and J are TRBV29-1 and TRBJ2-1, with 10 nucleotides matching TRBD2. Germline loops: CDR1 SQVTM, CDR2 ANQGSEA. There are 12 residues in the CDR3. V dropped 4 bases and J dropped 9; count of bases not matched to a gene: 3. DNA for the CDR3: TGCAGCGTTGGACTAGCGGGTGGTGAGCAGTTCTTC. Protein sequence: CSVGLAGGEQFF.